One and the same sample provided the 26 T cell receptor beta chains below, sequenced in a study of identical twins (dated by TCRdb to the mid-2010s). The library was generated by 5' RACE. The sequencing machine was an Illumina HiSeq 2000. The raw public data were reprocessed by TCRdb itself: fastp quality trimming at Q25, MiXCR clonotype calling, in-frame beta chains only. CDR3 protein duplicates are merged, each entry listing the most common genes and DNA. Within this sample are approximately 690,000 distinct CDR3 sequences, with around 6% of them counted one time only. The leading ten clones occupy around 2% of the sample. Source material: naive T cells sorted from blood. In light of the paper, this sample's cell subset or site label describes: cells isolated with a human naive T-cell isolation kit. The receptors here all came from a man aged 18 to 29 in good health.

The sample holds many counts of this clonotype. V is TRBV2 and J is TRBJ2-7, with D uncertain. With 1 base removed from V and 9 bases from J, the gap between germline ends came to 10 bases. The germline CDR1 and CDR2 sequences are SNHLY and FYNNEI. The CDR3 contains 12 residues. The CDR3 DNA reads TGTGCCAGCAGTGAAGGTATCATGGGGCAGTACGTC. This translates into CASSEGIMGQYV.

The J gene is TRBJ2-2, the V gene TRBV5-1; 14 bases line up with TRBD2. The CDR3 loop spans 17 amino acids. Germline CDR1 reads SGHRS; CDR2 reads YFSETQ. The J segment lost 4 bases and the V segment lost 3 bases, leaving 5 bases of the junction unmatched. CDR3 in amino acids: CASSSRLAGGSTGELFF. CDR3 coding DNA: TGCGCCAGCAGCTCCAGACTAGCGGGAGGGAGCACCGGGGAGCTGTTTTTT.

This clonotype has a count of ten or more. This rearrangement joins TRBV20-1 to TRBJ2-1, with 9 nucleotides matching TRBD2. Germline lookup yields CDR1 DFQATT and CDR2 SNEGSKA (reference sequence). This CDR3 is built from 15 residues. Trimming took 0 bases from V and 10 from J; bases not matched to a gene: 10. CDR3 DNA sequence: TGCAGTGCTAGAGATGGTGGCGGGAGGGCCTCCGAGCAGTTCTTC. As protein: CSARDGGGRASEQFF.

This clonotype came up many times. The chain recombines TRBV12-3 or TRBV12-4 with TRBJ2-3; maybe TRBD2 (6 bases). The CDR3 spans 13 residues. The germline V and J ends were trimmed by 4 bases and 7 bases, with 12 bases remaining between them. The CDR3 nucleotides are TGTGCCAGCAGTTCCTCCGGGGGAAATACGCAGTATTTT. This codes for CASSSSGGNTQYF.

This clonotype was observed many times. This chain uses TRBV15 with TRBJ2-7, with 7 bases matching TRBD1. J lost 5 bases, V lost 8 bases, and 9 bases had no gene match. Germline V gene sequence: CDR1 LNHNV, CDR2 YYDKDF (reference sequence). CDR3 length: 13 residues. In DNA, the CDR3 is TGTGCCACCGGATGGCAGGGGGTCCACGAGCAGTACTTC. Protein sequence: CATGWQGVHEQYF.

This chain links TRBV3-1 with TRBJ2-2, with 8 bases aligning to TRBD2. The CDR3 covers 17 residues. Germline values: CDR1 LGHDT, CDR2 YNNKEL (reference sequence). V lost 4 bases and J lost 4; bases outside the gene matches: 11. CDR3 DNA sequence: TGTGCCAGCAGCCTTTTTTCCGGGACTAGAAGCACCGGGGAGCTGTTTTTT. Encoded protein: CASSLFSGTRSTGELFF.

This clonotype was detected only a few times. The chain combines TRBV6-1 with TRBJ2-2; D gene uncertain. The CDR3 runs to 15 residues. Trimming shortened V by 3 bases and J by 4 bases, and 12 bases separated the two germline ends. CDR1 is MNHNS, CDR2 SASEGT, per germline. The CDR3 DNA is TGTGCCAGCAGTGATGGGTTGCGCATCACCGGGGAGCTGTTTTTT. It translates to CASSDGLRITGELFF.

This clonotype was picked up a small number of times. The J gene is TRBJ1-6, the V gene TRBV6-1; TRBD1 aligns across 10 bases. Germline CDR1 is MNHNS and CDR2 is SASEGT. The CDR3 totals 14 residues. J was trimmed by 10 bases and V by 9 bases; bases with no gene match: 9. The CDR3 DNA is TGTGCCAGTATACGGACAGGGGGAGACTCACCCCTCCACTTT. It is translated as CASIRTGGDSPLHF.

The rearrangement uses TRBV25-1 and TRBJ1-2; D not certain. Germline V gene data show CDR1 as MGHDK and CDR2 as SYGVNS. The CDR3 covers 11 residues. Trimming stripped 8 bases from V and 8 bases from J, with 12 bases between. The DNA for the CDR3 is TGTGCCAGCGGTGGGAGCAGGGGCTACACCTTC. Translation gives CASGGSRGYTF.

This clonotype was seen a few times. The chain couples TRBV11-1 to TRBJ2-2, with 10 bases aligning to TRBD1. V lost 1 base and J lost 3; bases outside the gene matches: 8. The CDR3 runs to 18 residues. Germline CDR1 reads SGHAT; CDR2 reads FQDESV (reference sequence). The CDR3 protein is CASSLGDRGRSDTGELFF. The CDR3 DNA follows: TGTGCCAGCAGCTTAGGCGACAGGGGGCGATCGGACACCGGGGAGCTGTTTTTT.

In its sample, this clonotype was seen a few times. The chain carries TRBV20-1 and TRBJ1-4; tentatively, D is TRBD1 (6 bases). The CDR3 spans 13 residues. V lost 6 bases to trimming and J lost 7 bases, with 15 bases between them. Germline V CDR1 and CDR2: DFQATT, SNEGSKA (reference sequence). The CDR3 loop is CSAARGSSEKLFF. Here the CDR3 DNA reads TGCAGTGCAGCGAGGGGGAGTAGTGAAAAACTGTTTTTT.

This clonotype was observed many times. The CDR3 loop reads CATSRDVGTGANEQFF. The CDR3 DNA reads TGTGCCACCAGCAGAGATGTCGGGACAGGGGCCAATGAGCAGTTCTTC. J is TRBJ2-1 and V is TRBV15; 10 nucleotides match TRBD1. CDR1 LNHNV and CDR2 YYDKDF come from the germline V gene (reference sequence). V dropped 0 bases and J dropped 6; count of bases not matched to a gene: 5. The CDR3 totals 16 residues. Looking up the rest from reference TRBV15 and TRBJ2-1 gives the full variable domain: DAMVIQNPRYQVTQFGKPVTLSCSQTLNHNVMYWYQQKSSQAPKLLFHYYDKDFNNEADTPDNFQSRRPNTSFCFLDIRSPGLGDTAMYLCATSRDVGTGANEQFFGPGTRLTVL.

This clonotype was detected ten times or more. Written as DNA, the CDR3 is TGTGCCAGCAGCGCGGCACTAGGAAACACCGGGGAGCTGTTTTTT. Its protein is CASSAALGNTGELFF. V gene TRBV7-3 combines with J gene TRBJ2-2; maybe TRBD2 (5 bases). The germline gives CDR1 SGHTA, CDR2 FQGTGA. CDR3 size: 15 residues. V lost 5 bases and J 2 bases, leaving 12 bases between the germline ends. Supplemented by reference TRBV7-3 and TRBJ2-2, the full variable domain reads GAGVSQTPSNKVTEKGKYVELRCDPISGHTALYWYRQSLGQGPEFLIYFQGTGAADDSGLPNDRFFAVRPEGSVSTLKIQRTERGDSAVYLCASSAALGNTGELFFGEGSRLTVL.

This chain joins TRBV6-1 and TRBJ1-1; 9 bases match TRBD1. This CDR3 is 14 amino acids long. CDR1 and CDR2 (germline): MNHNS, SASEGT. The ends lost 7 bases at V and 4 bases at J; junction bases unmatched: 7. CDR3 in amino acids: CASISGTGSTEAFF. CDR3 DNA sequence: TGTGCCAGCATCTCCGGGACAGGGAGCACTGAAGCTTTCTTT.

This clonotype came up many times. The chain recombines TRBV20-1 with TRBJ2-2; 7 nucleotides line up with TRBD2. J was trimmed by 0 bases and V by 5 bases; bases with no gene match: 3. The length of the CDR3 is 14 residues. Germline V CDR1 and CDR2: DFQATT, SNEGSKA (reference sequence). CDR3 sequence: CSAYGLANTGELFF. DNA for the CDR3: TGCAGTGCTTACGGACTAGCGAACACCGGGGAGCTGTTTTTT.

The chain uses TRBV7-9 and TRBJ2-1, with 7 nucleotides matching TRBD1. The CDR3 is 15 amino acids. J was trimmed by 4 bases and V by 1 base; bases with no gene match: 4. CDR1 is SEHNR and CDR2 is FQNEAQ in the germline V gene (reference sequence). CDR3 coding DNA: TGTGCCAGCAGCTTAGTGACAGGGAATTACAATGAGCAGTTCTTC. Its protein is CASSLVTGNYNEQFF.

This clonotype occurred many times. The chain couples TRBV9 to TRBJ2-1, with a possible D match to TRBD2 (7 bases). This CDR3 has 17 residues. The ends were cut back, 4 bases at V and 0 bases at J, with 17 bases in the middle. Germline CDR1 reads SGDLS; CDR2 reads YYNGEE. CDR3 sequence: CASSPTGGGSSYNEQFF. CDR3 coding DNA: TGTGCCAGCAGCCCAACGGGGGGCGGGAGCTCCTACAATGAGCAGTTCTTC.

The CDR3 DNA is TGCAGTGCTAATAGCGGGGGGGGGGAGACCCAGTACTTC. The encoded protein is CSANSGGGETQYF. This sequence joins TRBV20-1 and TRBJ2-5; 11 bases map to TRBD2. CDR1 is DFQATT and CDR2 is SNEGSKA in the germline V gene (reference sequence). V lost 4 bases, J lost 5 bases, and 3 bases stayed unmatched. The CDR3 runs 13 residues.

This clonotype was seen at least ten times. The chain combines TRBV5-5 with TRBJ2-1; D unresolved. Germline loops: CDR1 SGHKS, CDR2 YYEKEE (reference sequence). The CDR3 is 13 amino acids. Trimming pared 2 bases from V and 10 bases from J, leaving 13 bases between. DNA of the CDR3: TGTGCCAGCAGCTTAGTTGGCCGCAGGGAGCAGTTCTTC. Its translation is CASSLVGRREQFF.

This clonotype was counted ten times or more. This chain connects TRBV12-3 or TRBV12-4 to TRBJ1-6; a possible D gene is TRBD1 (5 bases). The CDR3 runs 17 residues. The germline V and J ends were trimmed by 5 bases and 10 bases, with 24 bases remaining between them. The CDR3 spells CASSPGPGTGMGSPLHF. The CDR3 nucleotides read TGTGCCAGCAGTCCGGGTCCCGGGACGGGTATGGGGTCACCCCTCCACTTT.

This clonotype was seen ten or more times. This sequence joins TRBV5-1 and TRBJ2-3, with D possibly TRBD2 on 5 matching bases. Germline values: CDR1 SGHRS, CDR2 YFSETQ. The V end lost 0 bases, the J end lost 4 bases, and 9 bases lay between the germline ends. The CDR3 sequence is 14 residues long. CDR3 nucleotides: TGCGCCAGCAGCTTGGGGGGAGAGGCAGATACGCAGTATTTT. It specifies CASSLGGEADTQYF. Drawing the rest from reference TRBV5-1 and TRBJ2-3, the complete variable domain is KAGVTQTPRYLIKTRGQQVTLSCSPISGHRSVSWYQQTPGQGLQFLFEYFSETQRNKGNFPGRFSGRQFSNSRSEMNVSTLELGDSALYLCASSLGGEADTQYFGPGTRLTVL.

This clonotype turned up a few times. Compared with germline, one end of the junction differs, possibly owing to a read error. This CDR3 reads CAWSAGYLSEAFF. CDR3 DNA: TGTGCCTGGAGCGCAGGGTATCTCTCTGAGGCTTTCTTT. The chain links TRBV30 to TRBJ1-1; D might be TRBD1 (5 bases). Germline V lookup: CDR1 GTSNPN, CDR2 SVGIG (reference sequence). CDR3 length equals 13 residues.

There are many counts of this clonotype. CDR3 bases: TGCAGTGCCCAAAAACAGGGGTGGATCGGCAATCAGCCCCAGCATTTT. Translating it yields CSAQKQGWIGNQPQHF. The chain couples TRBV20-1 to TRBJ1-5, with 7 bases matching TRBD1. With 6 bases clipped from V and 2 bases from J, the junction kept 13 bases outside the gene matches. Per the germline V gene, CDR1 is DFQATT and CDR2 is SNEGSKA (reference sequence). The CDR3 covers 16 residues.

This chain joins TRBV7-2 and TRBJ2-7; D remains unclear. V was shortened by 4 bases and J by 4 bases, with 8 bases between the two germline ends. The CDR3 loop spans 12 amino acids. The V gene's germline CDR1 is SGHTA and CDR2 FQGNSA. The CDR3 protein is CASSSNKYEQYF. In DNA form, the CDR3 reads TGTGCCAGCAGCTCCAACAAGTACGAGCAGTACTTC.

This clonotype was seen ten or more times. This chain uses TRBV2 with TRBJ1-5; D gene unclear. In germline, CDR1 is SNHLY, CDR2 FYNNEI. The CDR3 is made up of 14 amino acids. Trimming took off 4 bases at V and 3 bases at J, with 10 bases between the two ends. The DNA of the CDR3 is TGTGCCAGCAGTGCTGGGTTTAACAATCAGCCCCAGCATTTT. The encoded protein is CASSAGFNNQPQHF.

V is TRBV5-1 and J is TRBJ1-2, with TRBD1 matching over 8 bases. With V trimmed by 2 bases and J by 8 bases, 11 bases remained unmatched. Germline CDR1 and CDR2: SGHRS and YFSETQ. The CDR3 extends over 15 amino acids. This chain's CDR3 is CASSLGQGTVGGYTF. The CDR3 bases are TGCGCCAGCAGCTTAGGACAGGGTACAGTTGGCGGCTACACCTTC.